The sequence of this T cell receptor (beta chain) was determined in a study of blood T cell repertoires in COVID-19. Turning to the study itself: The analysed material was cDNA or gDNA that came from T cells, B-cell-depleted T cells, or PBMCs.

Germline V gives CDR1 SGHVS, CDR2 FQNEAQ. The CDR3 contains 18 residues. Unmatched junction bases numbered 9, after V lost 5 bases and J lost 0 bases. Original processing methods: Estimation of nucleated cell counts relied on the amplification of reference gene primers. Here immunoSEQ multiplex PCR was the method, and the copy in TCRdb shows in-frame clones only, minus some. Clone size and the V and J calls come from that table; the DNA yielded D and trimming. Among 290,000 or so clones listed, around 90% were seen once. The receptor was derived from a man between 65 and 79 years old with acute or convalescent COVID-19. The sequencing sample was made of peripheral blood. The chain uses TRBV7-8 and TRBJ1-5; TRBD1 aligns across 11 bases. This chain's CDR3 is CASSLGQGATHSNQPQHF. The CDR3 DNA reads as TGTGCCAGCAGCCTTGGACAGGGGGCCACGCATAGCAATCAGCCCCAGCATTTT.